Shown below are 8 T cell receptor beta chains from a single sample sequenced in a study of OX40 agonist ivuxolimab in advanced cancers. Sequenced by immunoSEQ multiplex PCR; TCRdb stores in-frame clones only, minus some. The sample contains approximately 60,000 clones, over 75% of which appear only once. Sequences were derived from CD4+ or CD8+ T cells sorted from blood, sampled in a trial of the OX40 agonist ivuxolimab. Receptor source: an adult with an advanced solid tumor such as melanoma, head and neck, liver or kidney cancer.

The chain combines TRBV7-6 with TRBJ2-7; D uncertain. This CDR3 is 14 amino acids long. Per the germline V gene, CDR1 is SGHVS and CDR2 is FNYEAQ. V shed 3 bases and J shed 0 bases, with 9 bases lying between them. CDR3 nucleotide sequence: TGTGCCAGCAGCTTGGCCAGTTACTCCTACGAGCAGTACTTC. It codes for CASSLASYSYEQYF.

This clone was seen a few times. This rearrangement joins TRBV4-1 to TRBJ2-1; no definite D call. Per germline, CDR1 MGHRA and CDR2 YSYEKL. The CDR3 length is 14 residues. Trimming left V 1 base short and J 13 bases short, with 17 bases between. Here the CDR3 DNA reads TGCGCCAGCAGCCAAGCGTTAAGTCTCGGAGTTCAGTTCTTC. Translated: CASSQALSLGVQFF.

This chain uses TRBV5-1 with TRBJ2-7; D assignment may be TRBD1 or TRBD2 (5 bases each). V was shortened by 0 bases and J by 3 bases, with 16 bases between the two germline ends. The CDR3 length is 16 residues. The germline V gene has CDR1 SGHRS and CDR2 YFSETQ. CDR3 in amino acids: CASSLGTTGRYYEQYF. CDR3 DNA sequence: TGCGCCAGCAGCTTGGGGACGACGGGACGGTACTACGAGCAGTACTTC.

The gene calls are TRBV10-3 and TRBJ1-1; D gene ambiguous. Trimming removed 4 bases from V and 0 bases from J, with 6 bases in between. Germline V gives CDR1 ENHRY, CDR2 SYGVKD. This CDR3 is 13 amino acids long. CDR3 sequence reads: CAISVEVNTEAFF. As DNA, the CDR3 is TGTGCCATCAGTGTTGAGGTGAACACTGAAGCTTTCTTT.

The J gene is TRBJ2-5, the V gene TRBV5-8; D is ambiguous. This CDR3 region has 15 residues. The germline gives CDR1 SGHTS, CDR2 YDEGEE. V lost 4 bases to trimming and J lost 2 bases, with 15 bases between them. DNA of the CDR3: TGTGCCAGCAGCCACGGACGAGTCCTTCAAGAGACCCAGTACTTC. It encodes CASSHGRVLQETQYF. The complete variable domain, with remaining parts taken from reference TRBV5-8 and TRBJ2-5, reads EAGVTQSPTHLIKTRGQQATLRCSPISGHTSVYWYQQALGLGLQFLLWYDEGEERNRGNFPPRFSGRQFPNYSSELNVNALELEDSALYLCASSHGRVLQETQYFGPGTRLLVL.

The CDR3 bases are TGTGCCAGCAGCCTTACAGGGGACTATGGCTACACCTTC. Its translation: CASSLTGDYGYTF. This chain links TRBV7-2 with TRBJ1-2; 7 bases are shared with TRBD1. V lost 5 bases, J lost 3 bases, and 3 bases stayed unmatched. Looked up from germline, CDR1 is SGHTA and CDR2 is FQGNSA. The CDR3 runs 13 residues.

This chain links TRBV7-2 with TRBJ1-1; maybe TRBD1 (5 bases). Germline loops: CDR1 SGHTA, CDR2 FQGNSA. V was pared by 2 bases and J by 2 bases, with 9 bases between. The CDR3 is 14 residues long. In DNA form, the CDR3 reads TGTGCCAGCAGCTTATCAGGGACTAACACTGAAGCTTTCTTT. Protein: CASSLSGTNTEAFF.

V gene TRBV28 combines with J gene TRBJ1-4; the D is unclear. Per the germline V gene, CDR1 is MDHEN and CDR2 is SYDVKM. Trimming stripped 1 base from V and 7 bases from J, with 13 bases between. This CDR3 comprises 15 residues. The CDR3 here is CASSLYKGGGEKLFF. Here the CDR3 DNA reads TGTGCCAGCAGTTTATATAAGGGAGGCGGTGAAAAACTGTTTTTT. Drawing the rest from reference TRBV28 and TRBJ1-4, the complete variable domain is DVKVTQSSRYLVKRTGEKVFLECVQDMDHENMFWYRQDPGLGLRLIYFSYDVKMKEKGDIPEGYSVSREKKERFSLILESASTNQTSMYLCASSLYKGGGEKLFFGSGTQLSVL.